These 23 T cell receptor beta chains came from one sample sequenced in a study of T cells in Graves' hyperthyroidism and ophthalmopathy. The investigators amplified TCR beta CDR3 regions from RNA transcripts. The TCR CDR3 was amplified in a first-round RT-PCR using the HTBI primer set. From the multiplex PCR reads, TCRdb called clonotypes with MiXCR, one entry per CDR3 protein. Here the sample spans 450,000 to 700,000 distinct CDR3 sequences, 46% being singletons. The sample consisted of peripheral blood or thyroid tissue (not recorded which). The origin of the receptors is an adult woman with Graves' disease, either hyperthyroidism or ophthalmopathy (not recorded which).

This clonotype was seen many times. V and J are TRBV13 and TRBJ2-7; 9 bases agree with TRBD2. The V and J ends lost 7 bases and 2 bases, in that order; junction bases with no gene match: 6. CDR1 PRHDT and CDR2 FYEKMQ come from the germline V gene (reference sequence). The CDR3 contains 14 residues. CDR3 coding DNA: TGTGCCAGCACCCGGACTAGCGCTCCCTACGAGCAGTACTTC. It is translated as CASTRTSAPYEQYF.

This sequence joins TRBV7-9 and TRBJ1-1; no reliable D call. The CDR3 is 13 residues long. Germline CDR1 reads SEHNR; CDR2 reads FQNEAQ (reference sequence). The V end lost 6 bases, the J end lost 2 bases, and 10 bases lay between the germline ends. CDR3 sequence: CASRQSPNTEAFF. CDR3 in DNA: TGTGCCAGCAGACAGTCCCCCAACACTGAAGCTTTCTTT.

The V gene is TRBV20-1, the J gene TRBJ1-2; TRBD1 matches at 7 bases. This CDR3 contains 13 residues. V lost 3 bases and J lost 5; bases outside the gene matches: 6. Germline CDR1 reads DFQATT; CDR2 reads SNEGSKA (reference sequence). CDR3 residues: CSASSAGGYGYTF. The CDR3 DNA reads TGCAGTGCTAGTTCGGCAGGGGGGTATGGCTACACCTTC.

This clonotype was observed once. The V gene is TRBV20-1, the J gene TRBJ2-3; 7 nucleotides align to TRBD2. From germline, CDR1 is DFQATT and CDR2 SNEGSKA (reference sequence). Trimming cost V 3 bases and J 2 bases; bases outside gene matches: 8. The CDR3 is 15 residues long. The CDR3 loop reads CSASRLAALTDTQYF. As DNA, the CDR3 is TGCAGTGCTAGTAGGCTAGCGGCTCTCACAGATACGCAGTATTTT.

This clonotype was counted many times. The CDR3 region is CSDSRGDNYGYTF. The CDR3 nucleotides read TGCAGCGATTCAAGGGGGGACAACTATGGCTACACCTTC. The chain recombines TRBV29-1 with TRBJ1-2, with D perhaps matching TRBD1 (6 bases). This CDR3 has 13 amino acids. Germline CDR1 SQVTM, CDR2 ANQGSEA. The germline V and J ends were trimmed by 7 bases and 2 bases, with 14 bases remaining between them.

In its sample, this clonotype was seen many times. The chain has TRBV25-1 and TRBJ1-5; a possible D gene is TRBD1 (5 bases). Trimming took 7 bases from V and 2 from J, leaving 24 bases between them. CDR3 length equals 18 residues. The V gene's germline CDR1 is MGHDK and CDR2 SYGVNS. CDR3 amino acids: CASTLVGGGVRGNQPQHF. For the CDR3, the DNA is TGTGCCAGCACCCTGGTGGGCGGGGGGGTTCGTGGCAATCAGCCCCAGCATTTT.

V and J are TRBV11-2 and TRBJ2-3; D unresolved. Trimming stripped 0 bases from V and 2 bases from J, with 3 bases between. CDR3 length: 13 amino acids. Germline assignment: CDR1 SGHAT and CDR2 FQNNGV. The CDR3 region is CASSLETTDTQYF. The CDR3, as DNA: TGTGCCAGCAGCTTAGAGACCACAGATACGCAGTATTTT.

There are many counts of this clonotype. This sequence joins TRBV13 and TRBJ2-5; 11 nucleotides align to TRBD2. V dropped 1 base and J dropped 2; count of bases not matched to a gene: 6. CDR1 and CDR2 from the germline V gene are PRHDT and FYEKMQ (reference sequence). The length of the CDR3 is 17 residues. CDR3 residues: CASSLAGLAGLQETQYF. Written as DNA, the CDR3 is TGTGCCAGCAGCTTAGCAGGACTAGCGGGCCTACAAGAGACCCAGTACTTC.

This clonotype was detected a few times. The chain joins TRBV29-1 to TRBJ1-2; no clear D gene. The V end lost 5 bases, the J end lost 3 bases, and 7 bases lay between the germline ends. Germline CDR1 is SQVTM and CDR2 is ANQGSEA. The CDR3 has 11 residues. Here the CDR3 DNA reads TGCAGCGTTTCGCGGGACTATGGCTACACCTTC. It translates to CSVSRDYGYTF. The full variable domain, with the rest looked up from reference TRBV29-1 and TRBJ1-2, is SAVISQKPSRDICQRGTSLTIQCQVDSQVTMMFWYRQQPGQSLTLIATANQGSEATYESGFVIDKFPISRPNLTFSTLTVSNMSPEDSSIYLCSVSRDYGYTFGSGTRLTVV.

This clonotype was seen ten or more times. The J gene is TRBJ2-7, the V gene TRBV6-1; D gene unclear. The CDR3 runs to 15 residues. V lost 2 bases and J 3 bases, leaving 14 bases between the germline ends. Germline CDR1 reads MNHNS; CDR2 reads SASEGT. CDR3 bases: TGTGCCAGCAGTGAAACCTATGGGTACTACTACGAGCAGTACTTC. This gives the protein CASSETYGYYYEQYF.

The chain recombines TRBV11-2 with TRBJ2-5; TRBD1 matches 8 bases. The CDR3 loop spans 12 amino acids. Per germline, CDR1 SGHAT and CDR2 FQNNGV. V shed 4 bases, J shed 9 bases, and the junction held 4 bases outside the gene matches. The CDR3 DNA sequence: TGTGCCAGCAGCTACACGGGACAGGCCCAGTACTTC. This encodes CASSYTGQAQYF. Together with reference TRBV11-2 and TRBJ2-5, the CDR3 gives the full variable domain: EAGVAQSPRYKIIEKRQSVAFWCNPISGHATLYWYQQILGQGPKLLIQFQNNGVVDDSQLPKDRFSAERLKGVDSTLKIQPAKLEDSAVYLCASSYTGQAQYFGPGTRLLVL.

V gene TRBV20-1 combines with J gene TRBJ1-4, with D tentatively TRBD1 (6 bases). V was shortened by 7 bases and J by 8 bases, with 14 bases between the two germline ends. This CDR3 contains 12 residues. Germline values: CDR1 DFQATT, CDR2 SNEGSKA (reference sequence). For the CDR3, the DNA is TGCAGTGGAGCGGGGGCAGGGGAAAAACTGTTTTTT. Its protein product is CSGAGAGEKLFF.

This clonotype appeared many times. The genes are TRBV7-6 and TRBJ2-7, with a weak D call TRBD1 (6 bases). Looked up from germline, CDR1 is SGHVS and CDR2 is FNYEAQ. The CDR3 is 15 residues long. The V gene lost 5 bases and the J gene lost 4 bases, with 18 bases spanning the gap. CDR3 in DNA: TGTGCCAGCAGCCCCGCGAGGGGGAGTCTTTACGAGCAGTACTTC. The encoded protein is CASSPARGSLYEQYF.

This clonotype was detected once. In this CDR3 the conserved last residue, phenylalanine or tryptophan, is missing, so a read error is likely. No DNA is shown, since the ends of the CDR3 on it are uncertain; the CDR3 is the one TCRdb lists. The chain combines TRBV7-9 with TRBJ1-4. The V gene's germline CDR1 is SEHNR and CDR2 FQNEAQ (reference sequence). The CDR3 comprises 8 residues, both ends counted. The CDR3 region is CASSQAVA.

In this sample, this clonotype turned up many times. Written as DNA, the CDR3 is TGCAGTGCAGGAGGGAGCTACTACGAGCAGTACTTC. This encodes CSAGGSYYEQYF. The J gene is TRBJ2-7, the V gene TRBV20-1; TRBD2 might be the D (6 bases). Trimming cost V 6 bases and J 3 bases, with 12 bases left between them. The CDR3 extends over 12 amino acids. Germline values: CDR1 DFQATT, CDR2 SNEGSKA (reference sequence).

On this clonotype itself: This could be a read error, since a much larger clone is one nucleotide away. The V call is TRBV30, the J call TRBJ1-2; D not resolved. CDR3 size: 12 residues. Germline lookup yields CDR1 GTSNPN and CDR2 SVGIG (reference sequence). As DNA, the CDR3 is TGTGCCTGGAGTGTGACCGGGGATGGCTACGCCTTC. Its translation is CAWSVTGDGYAF.

This clonotype was detected many times. The J gene is TRBJ1-1, the V gene TRBV10-2; D gene unclear. Trimming removed 1 base from V and 5 bases from J, with 11 bases in between. Germline CDR1 is WSHSY and CDR2 is SAAADI. This CDR3 has 14 residues. This CDR3 is CASSELGGETEAFF. The CDR3 nucleotides are TGCGCCAGCAGTGAGTTGGGTGGAGAGACTGAAGCTTTCTTT.

The CDR3 DNA sequence: TGTGCCACCGAGGGAACCACAGGGGGCATGGAGACCCAGTACTTC. Translation gives CATEGTTGGMETQYF. This chain uses TRBV24-1 with TRBJ2-5; 9 positions match TRBD1. Losses at the gene ends were 9 bases for V and 5 bases for J; bases not matched to a gene: 12. The CDR3 length is 15 residues. Germline CDR1 reads KGHDR; CDR2 reads SFDVKD.

This clonotype was seen many times. V and J are TRBV19 and TRBJ1-1; the match to TRBD1 covers 8 bases. Germline loops: CDR1 LNHDA, CDR2 SQIVND (reference sequence). The CDR3 length is 13 residues. Trimming removed 11 bases from V and 2 bases from J; junction bases left unmatched: 7. The CDR3 sequence is CAGSRGQNTEAFF. CDR3 DNA sequence: TGTGCCGGATCCAGGGGGCAAAACACTGAAGCTTTCTTT.

About this clonotype itself: One base away lies a much larger clone, so this may be a sequencing read error. The chain uses TRBV20-1 and TRBJ1-1; D not resolved. V was shortened by 5 bases and J by 6 bases, with 16 bases between the two germline ends. CDR1 DFQATT and CDR2 SNEGSKA come from the germline V gene (reference sequence). The CDR3 length is 13 residues. The CDR3 nucleotides are TGCAGTGCTGGCCGTGGAGAGGACTCTGAAGCTTTCTTT. This codes for CSAGRGEDSEAFF.

The J gene is TRBJ1-1, the V gene TRBV28, with D possibly being TRBD1 (6 bases). The V gene lost 4 bases and the J gene lost 6 bases, with 15 bases spanning the gap. CDR1 and CDR2 (germline): MDHEN, SYDVKM. This CDR3 spans 14 amino acids. CDR3 sequence: CASSWGTGRAEAFF. The CDR3 nucleotides read TGTGCCAGCAGTTGGGGTACAGGGAGAGCTGAAGCTTTCTTT.

V is TRBV7-7 and J is TRBJ2-2; the D call may be TRBD1 or TRBD2 (5 bases each). Trimming took off 2 bases at V and 6 bases at J, with 19 bases between the two ends. Germline CDR1 is SSHAT and CDR2 is FNYEAQ (reference sequence). This CDR3 contains 17 residues. CDR3 protein: CASSLSRGPTTAGELFF. CDR3 DNA sequence: TGTGCCAGCAGCTTAAGTCGGGGCCCCACCACGGCCGGGGAGCTGTTTTTT.

This clonotype was counted many times. The rearrangement uses TRBV6-4 and TRBJ2-2, with D unresolved. V lost 4 bases and J 1 base, leaving 4 bases between the germline ends. Germline values: CDR1 MRHNA, CDR2 SNTAGT. The CDR3 has 13 residues. The CDR3 DNA is TGTGCCAGCAGTGCCGTGAACACCGGGGAGCTGTTTTTT. Amino acids: CASSAVNTGELFF.